This T cell receptor beta chain was captured by sequencing in a study of PD-L1 blockade in urothelial cancer. Study-wide context: Timepoints chosen for blood analysis were 3 weeks (second dose) and 6 weeks after treatment start. Among blood samples, the median T cell count was some 140,000.

There are 15 residues in the CDR3. V lost 6 bases, J lost 7 bases, and 14 bases stayed unmatched. Germline V gene data show CDR1 as SNHLY and CDR2 as FYNNEI. Sequenced by immunoSEQ multiplex PCR; TCRdb stores in-frame clones only, minus some. The repertoire consists of around 100,000 clones, with 70% to 90% occurring once and the leading ten covering about 2.4%. The TCR was taken from a man in his forties or fifties with urothelial cancer. The rearrangement joins TRBV2 to TRBJ1-2; 7 bases are a match to TRBD1. Sample: PBMCs, taken around atezolizumab (anti-PD-L1) treatment. This CDR3 is CASRIRDSQRRGYTF. CDR3 coding DNA: TGTGCCAGCAGGATAAGGGACAGCCAAAGGCGTGGCTACACCTTC.